This TCR beta chain was captured by sequencing in a study of T cells after yellow fever vaccination (dated by TCRdb to between 2019 and 2020). Broadly, across the study: Libraries from fractions with low cell numbers were prepared with the SMART-Seq v4 Ultra Low Input RNA kit. To follow T-cell clones before and after both primary and booster YFV17D yellow fever vaccination, bulk TCR alpha and beta repertoires underwent longitudinal sequencing. Two healthy male donors made up the cohort, one aged 18 to 30 years and the other aged 30 to 40 years. Blood was drawn at multiple timepoints before and after primary and secondary immunization, with bulk PBMC replicates and cell subsets isolated.

What this sample's treatment or condition label stands for: live attenuated yellow fever vaccine strain. A standard Ficoll-Paque protocol was used to isolate PBMCs from peripheral blood. CD4 and CD8 T-cell fractions were isolated with Dynabeads CD4 and CD8 positive selection kits. TriZol was used to extract RNA from bulk PBMCs, from CD4 and CD8 fractions, and from dextramer-positive and dextramer-negative fractions. Of note for this clonotype: Its antigen remains unidentified. There are no base qualities to consult, and no much larger clone falls within one base.

Broad study findings and their caveats: After the booster, most clones that had expanded after primary vaccination were detected again (around 96% of CD4 and 88% of CD8), suggesting broad maintenance of memory. Because the study included only a couple of donors, the extent to which the findings can be generalized is limited. A small share of clonotypes was detected in both CD4 and CD8 compartments, with the overlap likely arising from convergent recombination. Because abundant contaminating clonotypes from the bulk population could be contained in FACS-sorted repertoires, computational filtering was required. The secondary T-cell response was weaker than the primary response but faster, peaking on day 5 instead of day 15.

The germline V gene specifies KGHSH as CDR1 and LQKENI as CDR2. V sheds 4 bases and J sheds 6 bases, leaving 16 bases between their ends. Inclusive of the bounding cysteine and phenylalanine, the CDR3 is 14 residues long. Solely the CDR3 DNA is kept, with 42 bases framed from the first base. Synthesis of TCR cDNA relied on 5'RACE template switching, a step that introduced a universal primer site along with unique molecular identifiers. Priming for cDNA synthesis came from both the TCR alpha and TCR beta constant segments. Library amplification used two PCR steps, and the second PCR step added sample barcodes and sequencing adapters. Sequencing of libraries was performed on Illumina HiSeq 2500 (2x100 bp) or NovaSeq (2x150 bp). The published analysis was carried out like this. Demultiplexing of reads and collapsing into UMI consensus sequences were performed with MIGEC, and V(D)J alignment was carried out with MiXCR. Using edgeR on replicate PBMC samples, clonotypes were called vaccine-responding if FDR was below 0.01 and the log2 fold change was above 5 up to day 15. Bulk clonotypes were assigned CD4 or CD8 identity according to which sequenced CD4 or CD8 repertoire held them at higher abundance. TCRdb cleaned the public reads at Q25 with fastp, built clones with MiXCR and kept in-frame beta chains. Identical CDR3 protein sequences are pooled into one entry, listed with their most common genes and DNA. TCRdb, not the authors, supplied the V and J calls. This sample is represented by around 300,000 distinct CDR3 sequences; approximately 12% of them were singletons. The ten largest clones capture around 0.49% of the sample.

The clonotype was recovered from a man aged 25-45 years who received the YFV17D yellow fever vaccine. The rearranged chain carries TRBV18 and TRBJ2-7; the D gene is possibly TRBD2, with 6 bases matching. The specimen was CD4+ T cells sorted from PBMCs, collected 45 days after the yellow fever booster vaccination. In nucleotides, the sequence is TGTGCCAGCTCACGGGCAGGGCTCGGGGGCGAGCAGTACTTC. Its translation is CASSRAGLGGEQYF. Supplemented by the reference TRBV18 and TRBJ2-7 proteins around the CDR3, the complete variable domain is NAGVMQNPRHLVRRRGQEARLRCSPMKGHSHVYWYRQLPEEGLKFMVYLQKENIIDESGMPKERFSAEFPKEGPSILRIQQVVRGDSAAYFCASSRAGLGGEQYFGPGTRLTVT.